The source of this T cell receptor (beta chain) is a study of T cells in Graves' hyperthyroidism and ophthalmopathy. Study-wide results and limits: The model made its ophthalmopathy prediction, and onset followed a median about 5.9 months later. A model of 13 V-J pairs discriminated ophthalmopathy from stable hyperthyroidism. Researchers found most expanded thyroid clonotypes above 0.001 in blood as well.

Amplification targeted TCR beta CDR3 regions from RNA transcripts. With the HTBI primer set, the TCR CDR3 went through a first round of RT-PCR. TCRdb re-derived calls from the multiplex PCR reads in MiXCR, one entry per CDR3 protein. The sample records under 300,000 distinct CDR3 sequences, approximately 15% being singletons. CDR3 length: 18 amino acids. Losses at the gene ends were 5 bases for V and 1 base for J; bases not matched to a gene: 7. The germline V gene has CDR1 LNHNV and CDR2 YYDKDF (reference sequence). Fresh peripheral blood, 10 ml, yielded the PBMCs. This clonotype was observed many times. Its antigen is still unknown.

This clonotype was sampled from a woman between 40 and 55 years old with Graves' hyperthyroidism. The sample comprised blood. The chain is built from TRBV15 and TRBJ2-1; TRBD2 matches at 14 bases. The CDR3 region has the DNA TGTGCCACCAGCGTCCCGAGGACTAGCGGGAGGTCCTACAATGAGCAGTTCTTC. Translating it yields CATSVPRTSGRSYNEQFF.